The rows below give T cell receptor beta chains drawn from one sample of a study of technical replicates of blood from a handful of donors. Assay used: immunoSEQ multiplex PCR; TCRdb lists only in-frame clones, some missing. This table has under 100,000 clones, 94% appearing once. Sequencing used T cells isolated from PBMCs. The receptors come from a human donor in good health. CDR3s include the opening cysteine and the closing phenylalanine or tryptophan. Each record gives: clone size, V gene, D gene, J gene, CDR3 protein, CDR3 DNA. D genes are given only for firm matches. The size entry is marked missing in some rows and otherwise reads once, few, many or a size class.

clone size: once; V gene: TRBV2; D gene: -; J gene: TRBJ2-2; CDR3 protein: CASSERTLSRELFF; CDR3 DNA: TGTGCCAGCAGTGAACGTACATTGTCCCGGGAGCTGTTTTTT
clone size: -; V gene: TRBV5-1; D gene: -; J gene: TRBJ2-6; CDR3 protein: CASSLFLRASSSSGANVLTF; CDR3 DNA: TGCGCCAGCAGCTTGTTTCTCCGCGCCTCAAGTAGCTCTGGGGCCAACGTCCTGACTTTC
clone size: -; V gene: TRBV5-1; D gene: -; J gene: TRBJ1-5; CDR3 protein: CASSLTWEQPQHF; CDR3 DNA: TGCGCCAGCAGCTTGACGTGGGAGCAGCCCCAGCATTTT
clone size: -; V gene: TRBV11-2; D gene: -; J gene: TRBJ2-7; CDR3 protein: CASSLAGTPYEQYF; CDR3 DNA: TGTGCCAGCAGCCTAGCCGGTACCCCCTACGAGCAGTACTTC
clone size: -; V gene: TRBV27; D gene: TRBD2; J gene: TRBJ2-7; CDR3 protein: CASTSGGTNEQYF; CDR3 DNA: TGTGCCAGCACGAGCGGGGGTACTAACGAGCAGTACTTC
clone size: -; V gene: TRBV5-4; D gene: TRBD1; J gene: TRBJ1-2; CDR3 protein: CASRFDETGGYGYTF; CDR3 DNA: TGTGCCAGCAGATTCGACGAGACAGGGGGCTATGGCTACACCTTC
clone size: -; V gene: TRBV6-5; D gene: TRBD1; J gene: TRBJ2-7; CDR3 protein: CASSRQGGKQYF; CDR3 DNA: TGTGCCAGCAGCCGACAGGGGGGTAAGCAGTACTTC
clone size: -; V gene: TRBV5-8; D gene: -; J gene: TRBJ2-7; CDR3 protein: CASSLWGVYEQYF; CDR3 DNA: TGTGCCAGCAGCCTCTGGGGGGTCTACGAGCAGTACTTC
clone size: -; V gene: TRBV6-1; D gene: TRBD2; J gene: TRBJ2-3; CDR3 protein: CASSELAGGRTDTQYF; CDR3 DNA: TGTGCCAGCAGTGAACTAGCGGGGGGACGCACAGATACGCAGTATTTT
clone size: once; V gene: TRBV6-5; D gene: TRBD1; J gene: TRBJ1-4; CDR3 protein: CASSLGQGAEKLFF; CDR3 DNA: TGTGCCAGCAGCCTGGGACAGGGGGCTGAAAAACTGTTTTTT
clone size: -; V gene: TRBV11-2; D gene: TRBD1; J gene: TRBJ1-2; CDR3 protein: CASSLQGRDGYTF; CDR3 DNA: TGTGCCAGCAGCCTACAGGGGCGGGATGGCTACACCTTC
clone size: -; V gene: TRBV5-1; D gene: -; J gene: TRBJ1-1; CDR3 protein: CASSLGLTGNTEAFF; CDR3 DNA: TGCGCCAGCAGCTTGGGGTTGACAGGGAACACTGAAGCTTTCTTT
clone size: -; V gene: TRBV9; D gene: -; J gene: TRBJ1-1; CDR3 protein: CASSAHRTGITEAFF; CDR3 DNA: TGTGCCAGCAGCGCTCACAGAACAGGGATCACTGAAGCTTTCTTT
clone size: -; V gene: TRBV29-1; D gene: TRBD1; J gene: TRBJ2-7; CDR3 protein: CSVAGQGSYEQYF; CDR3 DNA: TGCAGCGTTGCGGGACAGGGTTCCTACGAGCAGTACTTC
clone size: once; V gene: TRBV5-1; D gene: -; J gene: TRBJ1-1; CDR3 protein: CASSEEIPGHVNTEAFF; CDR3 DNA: TGCGCCAGCAGCGAAGAAATACCAGGACACGTGAACACTGAAGCTTTCTTT
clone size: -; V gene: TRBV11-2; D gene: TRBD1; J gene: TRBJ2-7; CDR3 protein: CASSLEDRVREQYF; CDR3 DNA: TGTGCCAGCAGCTTAGAAGACAGGGTGAGGGAGCAGTACTTC
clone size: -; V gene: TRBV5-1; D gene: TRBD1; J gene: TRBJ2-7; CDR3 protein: CASSLEGTGYQSSYYEQYF; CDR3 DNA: TGCGCCAGCAGCTTGGAGGGGACAGGGTACCAATCCTCCTACTACGAGCAGTACTTC
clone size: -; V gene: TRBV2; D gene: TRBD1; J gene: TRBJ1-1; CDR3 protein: CASKRDRGTEAFF; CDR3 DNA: TGTGCCAGCAAACGGGACAGGGGCACTGAAGCTTTCTTT
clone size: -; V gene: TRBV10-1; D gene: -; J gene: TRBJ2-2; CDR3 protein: CASSDTLGNTGELFF; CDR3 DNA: TGCGCCAGCAGTGATACCCTAGGGAACACCGGGGAGCTGTTTTTT
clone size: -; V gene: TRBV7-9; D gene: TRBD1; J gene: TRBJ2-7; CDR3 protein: CASSLHRGRLSSAYEQYF; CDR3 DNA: TGTGCCAGCAGCCTACACAGGGGGCGCCTTAGTTCCGCCTACGAGCAGTACTTC
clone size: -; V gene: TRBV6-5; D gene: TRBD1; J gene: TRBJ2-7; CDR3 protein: CASSYSGTGIYEQYF; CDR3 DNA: TGTGCCAGCAGTTACTCCGGGACAGGGATCTACGAGCAGTACTTC
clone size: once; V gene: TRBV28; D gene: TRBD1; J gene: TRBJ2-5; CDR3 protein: CASSGQGARETQYF; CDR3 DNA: TGTGCCAGCAGTGGACAGGGGGCGCGGGAGACCCAGTACTTC
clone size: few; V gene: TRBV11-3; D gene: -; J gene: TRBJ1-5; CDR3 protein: CASSLALYQPQHF; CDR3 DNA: TGTGCCAGCAGCTTAGCTCTTTATCAGCCCCAGCATTTT
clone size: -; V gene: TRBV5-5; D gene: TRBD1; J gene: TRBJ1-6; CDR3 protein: CASSPRAGQSSYNSPLHF; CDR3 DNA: TGTGCCAGCAGCCCTCGGGCGGGACAGAGCTCCTATAATTCACCCCTCCACTTT
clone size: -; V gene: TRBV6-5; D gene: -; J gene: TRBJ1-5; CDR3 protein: CASSSQKGQPQHF; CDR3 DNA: TGTGCCAGCAGTTCACAAAAGGGGCAGCCCCAGCATTTT
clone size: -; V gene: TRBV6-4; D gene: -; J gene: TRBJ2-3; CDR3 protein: CASSGRPGDTQYF; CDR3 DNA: TGTGCCAGCAGTGGTAGGCCAGGAGATACGCAGTATTTT
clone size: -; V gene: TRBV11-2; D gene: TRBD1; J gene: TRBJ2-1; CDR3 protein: CASSEARGRSVNEQFF; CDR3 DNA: TGTGCCAGCAGCGAGGCGAGGGGGCGGAGTGTAAATGAGCAGTTCTTC
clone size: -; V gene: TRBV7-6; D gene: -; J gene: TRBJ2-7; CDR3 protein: CASSEGHFYEQYF; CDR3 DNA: TGTGCCAGCAGCGAAGGACATTTTTACGAGCAGTACTTC
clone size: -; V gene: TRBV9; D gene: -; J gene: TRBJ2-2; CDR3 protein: CASSVGGAGELFF; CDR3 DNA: TGTGCCAGCAGCGTAGGGGGGGCCGGGGAGCTGTTTTTT
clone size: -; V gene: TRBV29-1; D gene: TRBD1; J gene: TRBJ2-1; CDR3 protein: CSDLTGASEQFF; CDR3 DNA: TGCAGCGACTTGACAGGGGCGAGTGAGCAGTTCTTC
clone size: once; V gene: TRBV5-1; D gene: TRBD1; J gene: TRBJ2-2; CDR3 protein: CASSDSGQGPFVNTGELFF; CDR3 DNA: TGCGCCAGCAGCGATTCGGGACAGGGGCCTTTTGTCAACACCGGGGAGCTGTTTTTT
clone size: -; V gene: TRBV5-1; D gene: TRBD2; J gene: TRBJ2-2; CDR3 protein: CASSQRLAGANPGELFF; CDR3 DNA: TGCGCCAGCAGCCAAAGACTAGCGGGAGCAAATCCCGGGGAGCTGTTTTTT
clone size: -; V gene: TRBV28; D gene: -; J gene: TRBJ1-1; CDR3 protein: CASSFGGLNTEAFF; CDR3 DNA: TGTGCCAGCAGTTTTGGGGGCCTAAACACTGAAGCTTTCTTT
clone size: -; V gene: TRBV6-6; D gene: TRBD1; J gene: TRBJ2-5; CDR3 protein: CASSPGTGGLKETQYF; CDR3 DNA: TGTGCCAGCAGTCCCGGGACAGGGGGCCTGAAAGAGACCCAGTACTTC
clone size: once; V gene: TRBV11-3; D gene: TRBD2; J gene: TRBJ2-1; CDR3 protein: CASRGLAASNEQFF; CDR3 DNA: TGTGCCAGCAGGGGACTAGCGGCCTCCAATGAGCAGTTCTTC
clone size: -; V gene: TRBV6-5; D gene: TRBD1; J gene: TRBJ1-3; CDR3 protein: CASSGTATTGTIYF; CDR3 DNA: TGTGCCAGCAGCGGGACAGCTACTACGGGGACCATATATTTT
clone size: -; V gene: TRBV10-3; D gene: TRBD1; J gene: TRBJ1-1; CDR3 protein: CAISAAGGRGTEAFF; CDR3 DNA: TGTGCCATCAGTGCTGCAGGGGGCCGGGGCACTGAAGCTTTCTTT
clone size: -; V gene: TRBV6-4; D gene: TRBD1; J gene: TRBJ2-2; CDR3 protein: CASSGGQTGELFF; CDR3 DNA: TGTGCCAGCAGTGGGGGACAGACCGGGGAGCTGTTTTTT
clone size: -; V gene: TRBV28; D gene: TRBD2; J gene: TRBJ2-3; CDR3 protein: CASSLLHLAGAHYSITDTQYF; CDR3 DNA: TGTGCCAGCAGTTTATTACATCTAGCGGGGGCCCACTATTCGATCACAGATACGCAGTATTTT
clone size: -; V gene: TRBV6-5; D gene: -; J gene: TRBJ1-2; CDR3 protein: CASSYLGDRSLGYTF; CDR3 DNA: TGTGCCAGCAGTTATCTCGGAGACAGGTCCCTTGGCTACACCTTC
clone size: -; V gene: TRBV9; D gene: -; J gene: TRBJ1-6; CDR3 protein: CASSVGSSYNSPLHF; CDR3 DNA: TGTGCCAGCAGCGTAGGTAGCTCCTATAATTCACCCCTCCACTTT
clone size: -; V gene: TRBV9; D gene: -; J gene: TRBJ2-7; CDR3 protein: CASSADSLTYEQYF; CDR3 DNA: TGTGCCAGCAGCGCGGACAGTTTAACTTACGAGCAGTACTTC
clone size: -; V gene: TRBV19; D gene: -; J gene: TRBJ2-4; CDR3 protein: CASSMSLTINIQYF; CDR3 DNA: TGTGCCAGTAGTATGAGCCTTACTATAAACATTCAGTACTTC
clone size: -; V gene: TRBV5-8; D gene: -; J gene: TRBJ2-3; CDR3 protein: CASSLALVSTDTQYF; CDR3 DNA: TGTGCCAGCAGCTTGGCCCTTGTTAGCACAGATACGCAGTATTTT
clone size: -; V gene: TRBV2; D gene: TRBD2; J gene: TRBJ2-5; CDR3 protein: CASSRLAGGQETQYF; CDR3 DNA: TGTGCCAGCAGTAGACTAGCGGGGGGGCAAGAGACCCAGTACTTC
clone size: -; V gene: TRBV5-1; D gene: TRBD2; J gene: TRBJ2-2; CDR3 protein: CASSLEVGGDRTGELFF; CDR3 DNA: TGCGCCAGCAGCTTGGAAGTGGGGGGGGACCGAACCGGGGAGCTGTTTTTT
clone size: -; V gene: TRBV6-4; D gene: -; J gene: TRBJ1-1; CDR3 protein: CASRPPGQNTEAFF; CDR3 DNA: TGTGCCAGCAGACCACCGGGACAGAACACTGAAGCTTTCTTT
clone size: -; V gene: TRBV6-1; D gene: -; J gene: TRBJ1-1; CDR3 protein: CASSPLEGTFTEAFF; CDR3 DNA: TGTGCCAGCAGCCCCCTGGAGGGAACTTTCACTGAAGCTTTCTTT
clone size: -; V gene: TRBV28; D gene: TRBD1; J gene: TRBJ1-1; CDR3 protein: CASSLGQGTTEAFF; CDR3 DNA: TGTGCCAGCAGTTTAGGACAGGGGACCACTGAAGCTTTCTTT
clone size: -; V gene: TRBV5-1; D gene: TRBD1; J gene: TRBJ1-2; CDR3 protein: CASSVDRGTNYGYTF; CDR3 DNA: TGCGCCAGCAGCGTGGACAGGGGAACTAACTATGGCTACACCTTC
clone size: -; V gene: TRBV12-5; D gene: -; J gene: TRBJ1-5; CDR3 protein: CASGTPIRDQPQHF; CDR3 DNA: TGTGCTAGTGGCACTCCGATTCGGGATCAGCCCCAGCATTTT
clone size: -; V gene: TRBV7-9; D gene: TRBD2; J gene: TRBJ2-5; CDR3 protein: CASSLVAGAQETQYF; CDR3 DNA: TGTGCCAGCAGCTTGGTAGCGGGAGCTCAAGAGACCCAGTACTTC